The next 15 T cell receptor beta chains were all read from a single sample in a study of early stage breast cancer tumors. Assay used: immunoSEQ multiplex PCR; TCRdb lists only in-frame clones, some missing. Among about 19,000 clones listed, around 82% were seen once. Material: blood. The receptors come from a person between 65 and 80 years old with breast cancer.

The chain links TRBV5-3 to TRBJ2-7; D is possibly TRBD1 (6 bases). TRBV5-3 is placed among ORFs of uncertain function. The CDR3 is 16 residues long. With 2 bases removed from V and 2 bases from J, the gap between germline ends came to 17 bases. DNA for the CDR3: TGTGCCAGAAGCTTCGACCGGGACATAAAAACCTACGAGCAGTACTTC. Translating gives CARSFDRDIKTYEQYF.

This sequence joins TRBV5-6 and TRBJ2-5; 7 positions match TRBD1. V trimming: 3 bases; J trimming: 1 base; junction bases outside the gene matches: 3. This CDR3 is built from 14 residues. Per the germline V gene, CDR1 is SGHDT and CDR2 is YYEEEE. The CDR3 region is CASSYTGAQETQYF. The CDR3 bases are TGTGCCAGCAGCTACACAGGGGCCCAAGAGACCCAGTACTTC.

This clone was found once. The gene calls are TRBV5-4 and TRBJ2-1; 10 positions agree with TRBD2. This CDR3 is 16 amino acids long. With V trimmed by 3 bases and J by 0 bases, 3 bases remained unmatched. Per the germline V gene, CDR1 is SGHNT and CDR2 is YYREEE (reference sequence). The CDR3 region has the DNA TGTGCCAGCAGCTCGGTAGCGGGGGGCTCCTACAATGAGCAGTTCTTC. Translation gives CASSSVAGGSYNEQFF.

V is TRBV30 and J is TRBJ2-7; 8 nucleotides line up with TRBD1. From germline, CDR1 is GTSNPN and CDR2 SVGIG (reference sequence). The CDR3 has 16 amino acids. The V and J ends lost 0 bases and 2 bases, in that order; junction bases with no gene match: 9. CDR3: CAWSVKLGTGAYEQYF. In nucleotides, the CDR3 is TGTGCCTGGAGTGTAAAGTTGGGGACAGGTGCCTACGAGCAGTACTTC.

The rearrangement uses TRBV2 and TRBJ1-1; no clear D gene. Germline loops: CDR1 SNHLY, CDR2 FYNNEI. Trimming stripped 3 bases from V and 9 bases from J, with 8 bases between. This CDR3 is 11 amino acids long. CDR3 residues: CASSDGYQAFF. The DNA for the CDR3 is TGTGCCAGCAGTGACGGGTATCAAGCTTTCTTT.

The chain couples TRBV6-5 to TRBJ1-1; D may be TRBD1 (6 bases). The V and J ends lost 5 bases and 0 bases respectively, with 10 bases between them. The CDR3 runs 14 residues. CDR1 and CDR2 (germline): MNHEY, SVGAGI. The CDR3 sequence: CASSQGSLNTEAFF. The CDR3 bases are TGTGCCAGCAGTCAGGGGTCTCTGAACACTGAAGCTTTCTTT.

V and J are TRBV27 and TRBJ2-7; tentatively, D is TRBD2 (6 bases). Trimming left V 5 bases short and J 0 bases short, with 14 bases between. The germline gives CDR1 MNHEY, CDR2 SMNVEV (reference sequence). The CDR3 loop spans 15 amino acids. The CDR3 region is CASSRAGRISYEQYF. The CDR3 DNA sequence: TGTGCCAGCAGTCGGGCGGGACGGATCTCCTACGAGCAGTACTTC.

V is TRBV6-5 and J is TRBJ2-1, with TRBD1 identical over 8 bases. The J segment lost 5 bases and the V segment lost 6 bases, leaving 0 bases of the junction unmatched. From germline, CDR1 is MNHEY and CDR2 SVGAGI. This CDR3 contains 12 residues. Here the CDR3 reads CASRQGDNEQFF. The CDR3 DNA reads as TGTGCCAGCAGACAGGGGGACAATGAGCAGTTCTTC.

This clone was observed a handful of times. The V gene is TRBV4-1, the J gene TRBJ1-1; 12 nucleotides line up with TRBD1. Germline CDR1 and CDR2: MGHRA and YSYEKL. The CDR3 is 18 residues long. V lost 1 base to trimming and J lost 1 base; unmatched junction nucleotides: 7. The CDR3 DNA reads as TGCGCCAGCAGCCAAGTCCCCGGGACAGGGGGCCAGAACACTGAAGCTTTCTTT. Translation: CASSQVPGTGGQNTEAFF.

V usage is TRBV4-2 and J usage is TRBJ1-1; 9 positions agree with TRBD1. The CDR3 has 17 residues. The V segment lost 3 bases and the J segment 4 bases; nucleotides outside the gene matches: 12. The V gene's germline CDR1 is LGHNA and CDR2 YNFKEQ. CDR3 DNA sequence: TGTGCCAGCAGCCACGTGAACAGGGGGCGAGGCTCCACTGAAGCTTTCTTT. It is translated as CASSHVNRGRGSTEAFF.

The chain combines TRBV19 with TRBJ2-7; 7 bases line up with TRBD1. The CDR3 spans 15 residues. Germline CDR1 LNHDA, CDR2 SQIVND (reference sequence). V gave up 2 bases and J gave up 1 base; unmatched junction bases: 5. CDR3 region: CASSILPGQSYEQYF. For the CDR3, the DNA is TGTGCCAGTAGTATACTTCCGGGACAGTCCTACGAGCAGTACTTC.

The J gene is TRBJ2-2, the V gene TRBV5-1, with D possibly matching TRBD1 (5 bases). This CDR3 has 14 amino acids. CDR1 and CDR2 from the germline V gene are SGHRS and YFSETQ. The V end lost 4 bases, the J end lost 2 bases, and 9 bases lay between the germline ends. CDR3 residues: CASSTRANTGELFF. DNA of the CDR3: TGCGCCAGCAGCACCAGGGCAAACACCGGGGAGCTGTTTTTT.

The gene calls are TRBV5-6 and TRBJ2-1; D not resolved. This CDR3 has 14 amino acids. With 3 bases removed from V and 7 bases from J, the gap between germline ends came to 14 bases. CDR1 SGHDT and CDR2 YYEEEE come from the germline V gene. The CDR3 nucleotides read TGTGCCAGCAGCTATTGGAGAGGAGCGAATGAGCAGTTCTTC. Its translation is CASSYWRGANEQFF.

The V call is TRBV19, the J call TRBJ1-6, with D possibly matching TRBD1 (5 bases). Germline CDR1 is LNHDA and CDR2 is SQIVND (reference sequence). This CDR3 has 16 amino acids. Trimming left V 2 bases short and J 9 bases short, with 17 bases between. The CDR3 DNA reads as TGTGCCAGTAGTATATCTGACAGATCTGAGGCTTCACCCCTCCACTTT. As protein: CASSISDRSEASPLHF.

In nucleotides, the CDR3 is TGTGCCAGCAGTCCCCCCGCTCGAGTGAGGAGCAATCAGCCCCAGCATTTT. It encodes CASSPPARVRSNQPQHF. This chain connects TRBV28 to TRBJ1-5; D unclear. The germline CDR1 and CDR2 sequences are MDHEN and SYDVKM. This CDR3 spans 17 amino acids. The V end lost 5 bases, the J end lost 1 base, and 18 bases lay between the germline ends.